These 8 T cell receptor beta chains were all obtained from the same sample, sequenced in a study of T cells in localized non-small cell lung cancer. Libraries were prepared by immunoSEQ multiplex PCR; TCRdb keeps only in-frame clonotypes and omits some of them. Here the sample spans roughly 76,000 clones, over 60% being singletons. Material: PBMCs, obtained before any cancer treatment. The receptors come from a man between 40 and 75 years old with stage II squamous cell lung carcinoma.

This chain links TRBV19 with TRBJ1-1; D perhaps matches TRBD1 (6 bases). From germline, CDR1 is LNHDA and CDR2 SQIVND (reference sequence). The CDR3 totals 18 residues. V lost 0 bases, J lost 4 bases, and 21 bases lay in between. The DNA for the CDR3 is TGTGCCAGTAGTATAGATCGTAAAGGGGGTAAAAGAGGCACTGAAGCTTTCTTT. It yields the protein CASSIDRKGGKRGTEAFF.

The rearrangement joins TRBV5-1 to TRBJ1-4, with 8 bases lining up with TRBD1. The V gene's germline CDR1 is SGHRS and CDR2 YFSETQ. The CDR3 runs to 16 residues. J was trimmed by 3 bases and V by 5 bases; bases with no gene match: 9. CDR3 nucleotides: TGCGCCAGCAGGTTGCAGGGGGCAGGGGCTAATGAAAAACTGTTTTTT. Its protein product is CASRLQGAGANEKLFF.

The chain employs TRBV6-5 and TRBJ2-1, with a weak D call TRBD2 (5 bases). Germline V gene data show CDR1 as MNHEY and CDR2 as SVGAGI. V was cut by 7 bases and J by 6 bases, with 13 bases left in between. The CDR3 loop spans 13 amino acids. The CDR3 nucleotides are TGTGCCAGCAAGCCACCCGGGGTCAATGAGCAGTTCTTC. Translating gives CASKPPGVNEQFF.

The chain joins TRBV14 to TRBJ2-7, with 8 nucleotides matching TRBD2. The ends lost 1 base at V and 3 bases at J; junction bases unmatched: 5. From germline, CDR1 is SGHDN and CDR2 FVKESK. The CDR3 has 15 residues. CDR3 sequence reads: CASSQASGGYYEQYF. As DNA, the CDR3 is TGTGCCAGCAGCCAAGCAAGCGGGGGTTACTACGAGCAGTACTTC.

This chain connects TRBV6-5 to TRBJ2-7, with D perhaps TRBD2 (5 bases). Germline CDR1 is MNHEY and CDR2 is SVGAGI. The CDR3 contains 12 residues. Trimming pared 11 bases from V and 0 bases from J, leaving 11 bases between. The DNA for the CDR3 is TGTGCCGCGGGCAGGTACTCCTACGAGCAGTACTTC. Encoded protein: CAAGRYSYEQYF.

This clone was detected once. This CDR3 is also generated by other DNA sequences in the sample. For the CDR3, the DNA is TGTGCCAGCAGTTACTCGGCGTACAATGAGCAGTTCTTC. As protein: CASSYSAYNEQFF. This sequence joins TRBV6-5 and TRBJ2-1, with no clear D. Germline V gene sequence: CDR1 MNHEY, CDR2 SVGAGI. The CDR3 is 13 amino acids. V dropped 0 bases and J dropped 4 bases, with 4 bases sitting between them.

This chain links TRBV6-5 with TRBJ2-5; 8 bases map to TRBD2. Germline values: CDR1 MNHEY, CDR2 SVGAGI. The CDR3 runs 16 residues. The J segment lost 7 bases and the V segment lost 0 bases, leaving 10 bases of the junction unmatched. CDR3 sequence: CASSYSSREGGGTQYF. The DNA of the CDR3 is TGTGCCAGCAGTTACTCTTCCCGGGAGGGAGGGGGGACCCAGTACTTC.

The V call is TRBV2, the J call TRBJ1-5; the match to TRBD1 covers 7 bases. CDR1 SNHLY and CDR2 FYNNEI come from the germline V gene. V lost 7 bases and J lost 4; bases outside the gene matches: 10. There are 15 residues in the CDR3. The CDR3 here is CASTLQRGRNQPQHF. CDR3 nucleotide sequence: TGTGCCAGCACCCTCCAAAGGGGGCGAAATCAGCCCCAGCATTTT.